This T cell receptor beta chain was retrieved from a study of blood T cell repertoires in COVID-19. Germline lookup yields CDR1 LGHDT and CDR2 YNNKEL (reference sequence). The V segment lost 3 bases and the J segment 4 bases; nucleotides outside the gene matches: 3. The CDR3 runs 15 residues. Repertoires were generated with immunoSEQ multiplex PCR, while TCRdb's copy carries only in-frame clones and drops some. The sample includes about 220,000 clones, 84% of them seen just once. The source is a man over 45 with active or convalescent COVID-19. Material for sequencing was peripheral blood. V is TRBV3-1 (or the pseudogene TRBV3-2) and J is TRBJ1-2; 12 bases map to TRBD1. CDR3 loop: CASSQGQGAGYGYTF. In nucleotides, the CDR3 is TGTGCCAGCAGCCAGGGACAGGGGGCAGGCTATGGCTACACCTTC.